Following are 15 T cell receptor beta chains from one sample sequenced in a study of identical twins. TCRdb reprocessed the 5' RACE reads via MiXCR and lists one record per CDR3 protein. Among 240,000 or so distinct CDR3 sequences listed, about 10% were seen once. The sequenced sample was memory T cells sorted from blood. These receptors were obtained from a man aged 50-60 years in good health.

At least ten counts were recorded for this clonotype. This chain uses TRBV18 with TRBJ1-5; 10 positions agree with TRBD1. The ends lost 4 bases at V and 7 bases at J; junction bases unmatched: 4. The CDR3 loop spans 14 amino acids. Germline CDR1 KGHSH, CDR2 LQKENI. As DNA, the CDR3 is TGTGCCAGCTCACGGACAGGGGGATTCCAGCCCCAGCATTTT. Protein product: CASSRTGGFQPQHF. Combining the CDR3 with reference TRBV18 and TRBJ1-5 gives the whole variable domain NAGVMQNPRHLVRRRGQEARLRCSPMKGHSHVYWYRQLPEEGLKFMVYLQKENIIDESGMPKERFSAEFPKEGPSILRIQQVVRGDSAAYFCASSRTGGFQPQHFGDGTRLSIL.

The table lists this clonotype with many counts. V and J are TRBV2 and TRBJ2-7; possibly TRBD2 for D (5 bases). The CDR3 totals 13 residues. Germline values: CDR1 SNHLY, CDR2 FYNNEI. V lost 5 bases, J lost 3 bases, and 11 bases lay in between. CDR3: CASSSTDYYEQYF. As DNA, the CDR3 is TGTGCCAGCAGTTCCACAGACTACTACGAGCAGTACTTC. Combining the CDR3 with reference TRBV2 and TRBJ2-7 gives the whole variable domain EPEVTQTPSHQVTQMGQEVILRCVPISNHLYFYWYRQILGQKVEFLVSFYNNEISEKSEIFDDQFSVERPDGSNFTLKIRSTKLEDSAMYFCASSSTDYYEQYFGPGTRLTVT.

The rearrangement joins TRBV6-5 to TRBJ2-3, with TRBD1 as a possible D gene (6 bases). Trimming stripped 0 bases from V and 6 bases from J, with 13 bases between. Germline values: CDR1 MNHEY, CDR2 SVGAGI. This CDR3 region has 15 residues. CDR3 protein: CASSYSGARVDTQYF. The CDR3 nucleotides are TGTGCCAGCAGTTACTCGGGGGCCCGGGTGGATACGCAGTATTTT.

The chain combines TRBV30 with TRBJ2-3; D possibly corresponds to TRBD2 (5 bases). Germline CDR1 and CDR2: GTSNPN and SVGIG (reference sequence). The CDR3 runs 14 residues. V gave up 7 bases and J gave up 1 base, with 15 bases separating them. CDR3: CAYDEGRGTDTQYF. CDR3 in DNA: TGTGCCTACGACGAGGGAAGGGGCACAGATACGCAGTATTTT.

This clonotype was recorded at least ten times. CDR3 region: CSADRGLAGVGVSYNEQFF. CDR3 DNA sequence: TGCAGTGCAGACCGGGGACTAGCGGGAGTAGGAGTCTCCTACAATGAGCAGTTCTTC. The chain uses TRBV20-1 and TRBJ2-1, with 14 bases identical to TRBD2. Germline CDR1 reads DFQATT; CDR2 reads SNEGSKA (reference sequence). The CDR3 extends over 19 amino acids. V lost 6 bases and J lost 0; bases outside the gene matches: 13.

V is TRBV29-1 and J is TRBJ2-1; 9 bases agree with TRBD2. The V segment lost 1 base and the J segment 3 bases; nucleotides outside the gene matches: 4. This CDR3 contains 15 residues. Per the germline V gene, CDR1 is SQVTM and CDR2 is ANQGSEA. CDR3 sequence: CSVEGSGRNYNEQFF. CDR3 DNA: TGCAGCGTTGAAGGGAGCGGGAGGAACTACAATGAGCAGTTCTTC.

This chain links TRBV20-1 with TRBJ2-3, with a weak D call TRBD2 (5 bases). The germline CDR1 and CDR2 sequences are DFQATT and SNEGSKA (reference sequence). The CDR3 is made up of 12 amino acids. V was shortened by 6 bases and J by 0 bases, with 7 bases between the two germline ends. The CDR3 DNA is TGCAGTGCAGGCGGGAGCACAGATACGCAGTATTTT. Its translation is CSAGGSTDTQYF.

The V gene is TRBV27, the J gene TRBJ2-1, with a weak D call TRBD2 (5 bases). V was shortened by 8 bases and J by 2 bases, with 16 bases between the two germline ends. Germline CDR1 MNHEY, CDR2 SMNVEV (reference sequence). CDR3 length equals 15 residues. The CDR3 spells CASSPGIGTYNEQFF. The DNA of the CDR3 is TGTGCCAGCTCCCCGGGGATAGGGACCTACAATGAGCAGTTCTTC.

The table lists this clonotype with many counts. The CDR3 here is CASVARDRSSQPQHF. The CDR3 DNA is TGTGCCAGTGTAGCCCGGGACAGGTCCTCTCAGCCCCAGCATTTT. The rearrangement uses TRBV7-8 and TRBJ1-5, with 8 bases identical to TRBD1. Looked up from germline, CDR1 is SGHVS and CDR2 is FQNEAQ. V trimming: 9 bases; J trimming: 6 bases; junction bases outside the gene matches: 13. CDR3 length equals 15 residues.

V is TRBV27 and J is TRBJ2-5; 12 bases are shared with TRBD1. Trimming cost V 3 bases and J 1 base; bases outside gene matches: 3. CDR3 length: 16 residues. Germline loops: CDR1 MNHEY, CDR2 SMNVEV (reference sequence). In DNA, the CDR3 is TGTGCCAGCAGTTTCGGGACAGGGGGCTTCCAAGAGACCCAGTACTTC. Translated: CASSFGTGGFQETQYF.

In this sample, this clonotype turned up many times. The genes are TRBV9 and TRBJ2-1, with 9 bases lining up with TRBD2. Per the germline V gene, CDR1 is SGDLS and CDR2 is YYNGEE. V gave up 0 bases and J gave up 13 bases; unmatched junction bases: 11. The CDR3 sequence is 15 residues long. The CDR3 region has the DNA TGTGCCAGCAGCGTAGGTAGCGGGGGTTTTAGTGTCCAGTTCTTC. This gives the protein CASSVGSGGFSVQFF.

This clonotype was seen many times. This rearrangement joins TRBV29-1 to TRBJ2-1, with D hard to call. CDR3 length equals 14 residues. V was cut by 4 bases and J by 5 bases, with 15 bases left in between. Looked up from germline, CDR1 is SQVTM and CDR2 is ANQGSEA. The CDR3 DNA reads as TGCAGCGTTGGCAAGACGGCTCGGAACAATGAGCAGTTCTTC. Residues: CSVGKTARNNEQFF.

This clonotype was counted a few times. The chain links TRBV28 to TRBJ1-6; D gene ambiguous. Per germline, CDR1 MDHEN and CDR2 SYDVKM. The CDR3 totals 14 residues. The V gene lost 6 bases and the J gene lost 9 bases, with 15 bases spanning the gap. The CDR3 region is CASSRGGGGSPLHF. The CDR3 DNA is TGTGCCAGCAGCCGGGGAGGTGGTGGTTCACCCCTCCACTTT.

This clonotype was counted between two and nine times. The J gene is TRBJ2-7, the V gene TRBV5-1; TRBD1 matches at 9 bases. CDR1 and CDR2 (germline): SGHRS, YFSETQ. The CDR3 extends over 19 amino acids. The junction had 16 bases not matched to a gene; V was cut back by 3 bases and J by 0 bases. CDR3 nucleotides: TGCGCCAGCAGCTGGCCCGGGGACAGGGCCTCTTTTAGCTCCTACGAGCAGTACTTC. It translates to CASSWPGDRASFSSYEQYF.

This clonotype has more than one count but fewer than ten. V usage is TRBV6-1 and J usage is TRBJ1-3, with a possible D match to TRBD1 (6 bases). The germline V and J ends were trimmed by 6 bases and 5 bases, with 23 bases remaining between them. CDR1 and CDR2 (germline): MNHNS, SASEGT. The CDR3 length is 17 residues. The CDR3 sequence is CASRDTGQLITRNTIYF. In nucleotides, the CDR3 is TGTGCCAGCAGAGATACAGGACAGCTTATAACGAGAAACACCATATATTTT.